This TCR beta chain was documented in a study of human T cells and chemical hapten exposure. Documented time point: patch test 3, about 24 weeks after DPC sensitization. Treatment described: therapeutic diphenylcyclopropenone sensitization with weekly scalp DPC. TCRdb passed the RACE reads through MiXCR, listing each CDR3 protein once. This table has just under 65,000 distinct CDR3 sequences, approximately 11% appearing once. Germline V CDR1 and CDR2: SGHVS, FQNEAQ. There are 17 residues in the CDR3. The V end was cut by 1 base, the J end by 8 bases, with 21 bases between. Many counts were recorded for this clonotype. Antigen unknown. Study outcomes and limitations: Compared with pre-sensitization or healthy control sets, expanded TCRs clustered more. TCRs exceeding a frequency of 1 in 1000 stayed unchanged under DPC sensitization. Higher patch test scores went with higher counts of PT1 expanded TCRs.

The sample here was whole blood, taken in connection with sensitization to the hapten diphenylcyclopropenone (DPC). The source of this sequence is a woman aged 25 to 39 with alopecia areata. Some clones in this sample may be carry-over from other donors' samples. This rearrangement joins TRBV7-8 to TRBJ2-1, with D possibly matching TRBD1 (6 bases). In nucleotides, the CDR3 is TGTGCCAGCAGCTTAGAGGAGATACAGGGTAGTTCCGATGAGCAGTTCTTC. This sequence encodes CASSLEEIQGSSDEQFF.